This T cell receptor beta chain was captured by sequencing in a study of blood T cells in healthy people across ages. Study information: Using template switching, researchers captured about one barcoded beta molecule for each two T cells.

This clonotype was seen only a few times. Its antigen is as yet unknown. Combining a sample-barcoded 5' primer with a J-beta primer mix, a second PCR ran for about 7 to 11 cycles. The template-switch adaptor was a 5' adaptor with 12 random nucleotides. It tagged each cDNA molecule. Each CDR3 protein gets one entry after TCRdb re-called the 5' RACE reads with MiXCR. Counted here are over 1,500,000 distinct CDR3 sequences, about 50% occurring once; the ten biggest clones make up about 2.1%. General observations from the study: The study found TCR beta diversity correlated strongly with naive T cell percentage.

This TCR was recovered from a woman aged 35 to 49 in good health. Specimen: blood.

The CDR3 DNA is TGTGCCAGCACTCCGCGGGGTGATACGCAGTATTTT. Translating it yields CASTPRGDTQYF. The V call is TRBV7-2, the J call TRBJ2-3; tentative D call: TRBD2 (6 bases). This CDR3 has 12 residues. Germline-derived CDR1 and CDR2 are SGHTA and FQGNSA. Deletions cut 7 bases from V and 6 bases from J, with 11 bases between.